What follows are 30 T cell receptor beta chains derived from one specimen sequenced in a study of cytomegalovirus exposure and HLA in healthy donors. The table came from immunoSEQ multiplex PCR; TCRdb's copy has only in-frame clones and leaves some out. The sample contains about 280,000 clones, over 75% of which appear only once. The sample consisted of PBMCs. These receptors were taken from a young woman in good health and CMV-seronegative.

This clone was detected once. V is TRBV5-8 and J is TRBJ1-2, with TRBD1 as a possible D gene (6 bases). Trimming shortened V by 0 bases and J by 0 bases, and 6 bases separated the two germline ends. This CDR3 has 14 residues. CDR1 is SGHTS, CDR2 YDEGEE, per germline. As DNA, the CDR3 is TGTGCCAGCAGCTTGGGACAGGCTAACTATGGCTACACCTTC. Its translation is CASSLGQANYGYTF.

The genes are TRBV27 and TRBJ2-7; D is uncertain. Trimming stripped 3 bases from V and 3 bases from J, with 9 bases between. This CDR3 is built from 13 residues. Germline CDR1 MNHEY, CDR2 SMNVEV (reference sequence). The CDR3 is CASSFGLNYEQYF. The CDR3 coding sequence is TGTGCCAGCAGTTTCGGGTTAAACTACGAGCAGTACTTC.

The chain has TRBV2 and TRBJ2-7, with 10 positions matching TRBD2. Trimming cost V 4 bases and J 2 bases; bases outside gene matches: 5. Germline V gene sequence: CDR1 SNHLY, CDR2 FYNNEI. CDR3 size: 15 residues. The CDR3 region has the DNA TGTGCCAGCAGTGTAAGACTAGCGGGCGCCTACGAGCAGTACTTC. Amino acid sequence: CASSVRLAGAYEQYF.

This chain links TRBV9 with TRBJ2-1; the match to TRBD1 covers 7 bases. There are 14 residues in the CDR3. Germline trimming cut 0 bases from V and 4 bases from J; bases unmatched to any gene: 1. CDR1 and CDR2 from the germline V gene are SGDLS and YYNGEE. In nucleotides, the CDR3 is TGTGCCAGCAGCGTAGGACAGGGTTACAATGAGCAGTTCTTC. This sequence encodes CASSVGQGYNEQFF.

CDR3 sequence (DNA): TGTGCCAGCAGTCCCCACCGGGAGCTGGAAGCTTTCTTT. This encodes CASSPHRELEAFF. The J gene is TRBJ1-1, the V gene TRBV6-5; D is unclear. V dropped 5 bases and J dropped 8 bases, with 15 bases sitting between them. This CDR3 is built from 13 residues. The germline V gene encodes CDR1 MNHEY and CDR2 SVGAGI.

This clone was observed a handful of times. The CDR3 region is CASAGLTANYGYTF. As DNA, the CDR3 is TGTGCCAGCGCAGGACTTACAGCTAACTATGGCTACACCTTC. The V gene is TRBV18, the J gene TRBJ1-2, with unresolved D. This CDR3 has 14 residues. Germline V gene lookup returns CDR1 KGHSH and CDR2 LQKENI. The V end lost 8 bases, the J end lost 0 bases, and 13 bases lay between the germline ends.

This chain connects TRBV5-4 to TRBJ1-4; a weak D match, TRBD1 (6 bases). Trimming shortened V by 5 bases and J by 0 bases, and 8 bases separated the two germline ends. The CDR3 totals 14 residues. In germline, CDR1 is SGHNT, CDR2 YYREEE (reference sequence). The CDR3 is CASRDSPTNEKLFF. For the CDR3, the DNA is TGTGCCAGCAGGGACAGTCCAACTAATGAAAAACTGTTTTTT.

The V and J genes are TRBV11-2 and TRBJ2-7; 10 bases map to TRBD2. CDR3 size: 15 residues. Germline V gene data show CDR1 as SGHAT and CDR2 as FQNNGV. After removal of 0 bases from V and 1 base from J, the junction contained 0 bases not matched to a gene. This chain's CDR3 is CASSLELAGSYEQYF. CDR3 DNA: TGTGCCAGCAGCTTAGAACTAGCGGGATCCTACGAGCAGTACTTC. The variable domain in full, with the rest retrieved from reference TRBV11-2 and TRBJ2-7, is EAGVAQSPRYKIIEKRQSVAFWCNPISGHATLYWYQQILGQGPKLLIQFQNNGVVDDSQLPKDRFSAERLKGVDSTLKIQPAKLEDSAVYLCASSLELAGSYEQYFGPGTRLTVT.

This chain links TRBV7-9 with TRBJ1-4; D might be TRBD1 (5 bases). This CDR3 comprises 17 residues. Trimming cost V 4 bases and J 0 bases, with 15 bases left between them. In germline, CDR1 is SEHNR, CDR2 FQNEAQ (reference sequence). This chain's CDR3 is CASSSARGVATNEKLFF. CDR3 sequence (DNA): TGTGCCAGCAGCTCCGCTCGGGGGGTGGCAACTAATGAAAAACTGTTTTTT.

The genes are TRBV5-1 and TRBJ2-3; 11 bases are shared with TRBD2. Looked up from germline, CDR1 is SGHRS and CDR2 is YFSETQ. The CDR3 sequence is 17 residues long. With 4 bases clipped from V and 3 bases from J, the junction kept 10 bases outside the gene matches. CDR3 DNA sequence: TGCGCCAGCAGCGCCCTAGCGGGAGGAGGGGAAACAGATACGCAGTATTTT. This gives the protein CASSALAGGGETDTQYF.

The V gene is TRBV10-2, the J gene TRBJ1-1, with D tentatively TRBD1 (5 bases). V gave up 2 bases and J gave up 2 bases, with 9 bases separating them. The V gene's germline CDR1 is WSHSY and CDR2 SAAADI. The CDR3 extends over 14 amino acids. The CDR3 DNA follows: TGCGCCAGCAGTGAGGGCAGGGCAAACACTGAAGCTTTCTTT. Protein sequence: CASSEGRANTEAFF.

The chain combines TRBV28 with TRBJ2-7; D is perhaps TRBD2 (5 bases). Per germline, CDR1 MDHEN and CDR2 SYDVKM. CDR3 length equals 12 residues. The ends were cut back, 7 bases at V and 2 bases at J, with 9 bases in the middle. This CDR3 is CASTEGTYEQYF. The CDR3 DNA sequence: TGTGCCAGCACTGAGGGAACCTACGAGCAGTACTTC. Complete variable domain (other parts from reference TRBV28 and TRBJ2-7): DVKVTQSSRYLVKRTGEKVFLECVQDMDHENMFWYRQDPGLGLRLIYFSYDVKMKEKGDIPEGYSVSREKKERFSLILESASTNQTSMYLCASTEGTYEQYFGPGTRLTVT.

The rearrangement joins TRBV5-1 to TRBJ1-2; 10 nucleotides agree with TRBD1. The CDR3 spans 17 residues. Germline V gene data show CDR1 as SGHRS and CDR2 as YFSETQ. V lost 0 bases and J lost 0; bases outside the gene matches: 5. CDR3 nucleotides: TGCGCCAGCAGCTTGGCGGGACAGGGGATCGCTAACTATGGCTACACCTTC. This codes for CASSLAGQGIANYGYTF.

CDR3 amino acids: CATAAGPPYNSPLHF. In nucleotides, the CDR3 is TGTGCTACGGCGGCGGGGCCCCCCTATAATTCACCCCTCCACTTT. The chain employs TRBV6-5 and TRBJ1-6; tentative D call: TRBD1 (5 bases). The CDR3 consists of 15 residues. Germline V gene sequence: CDR1 MNHEY, CDR2 SVGAGI.

This sequence joins TRBV28 and TRBJ1-3; D is undetermined. The CDR3 contains 12 residues. The ends were cut back, 6 bases at V and 4 bases at J, with 7 bases in the middle. CDR1 is MDHEN, CDR2 SYDVKM, per germline. The CDR3 sequence: CASSERGNTIYF. DNA of the CDR3: TGTGCCAGCAGCGAGAGGGGAAACACCATATATTTT.

V and J are TRBV30 and TRBJ2-7; no reliable D call. Germline V gene data show CDR1 as GTSNPN and CDR2 as SVGIG (reference sequence). V was pared by 3 bases and J by 3 bases, with 15 bases between. This CDR3 is 14 amino acids long. CDR3 DNA sequence: TGTGCCTGGAGAACCGGAGCCGCCTTCTACGAGCAGTACTTC. Protein: CAWRTGAAFYEQYF.

This clone has a handful of counts. The V and J genes are TRBV19 and TRBJ1-2, with 8 nucleotides matching TRBD1. The CDR3 length is 15 residues. Germline V gene sequence: CDR1 LNHDA, CDR2 SQIVND (reference sequence). After removal of 7 bases from V and 3 bases from J, the junction contained 10 bases not matched to a gene. For the CDR3, the DNA is TGTGCCAGTACCCCTTCAGGGGGCTCTGACTATGGCTACACCTTC. Encoded protein: CASTPSGGSDYGYTF.

The CDR3 loop reads CASSDGEVGYGYTF. The CDR3, as DNA: TGTGCCAGCAGTGATGGGGAGGTGGGCTATGGCTACACCTTC. The chain employs TRBV6-1 and TRBJ1-2; D ambiguous. The V and J ends lost 3 bases and 4 bases respectively, with 12 bases between them. The CDR3 loop spans 14 amino acids. The germline gives CDR1 MNHNS, CDR2 SASEGT.

This clone was recorded once. The chain has TRBV9 and TRBJ2-1, with D hard to call. V was clipped by 0 bases and J by 6 bases, with 10 bases between them. Germline assignment: CDR1 SGDLS and CDR2 YYNGEE. This CDR3 region has 14 residues. CDR3 loop: CASSVARNSNEQFF. In nucleotides, the CDR3 is TGTGCCAGCAGCGTAGCCCGAAACTCCAATGAGCAGTTCTTC. The variable domain in full, with the rest retrieved from reference TRBV9 and TRBJ2-1, is DSGVTQTPKHLITATGQRVTLRCSPRSGDLSVYWYQQSLDQGLQFLIQYYNGEERAKGNILERFSAQQFPDLHSELNLSSLELGDSALYFCASSVARNSNEQFFGPGTRLTVL.

The chain has TRBV28 and TRBJ2-3; maybe TRBD2 (6 bases). Germline CDR1 is MDHEN and CDR2 is SYDVKM. Trimming took 7 bases from V and 2 from J, leaving 16 bases between them. This CDR3 has 15 amino acids. The CDR3 DNA reads as TGTGCCAGCACCTTCACCGGGGGAGCCACAGATACGCAGTATTTT. Protein sequence: CASTFTGGATDTQYF.

The chain recombines TRBV11-2 with TRBJ1-6, with TRBD1 identical over 7 bases. The CDR3 has 14 residues. With 5 bases clipped from V and 8 bases from J, the junction kept 6 bases outside the gene matches. CDR1 is SGHAT, CDR2 FQNNGV, per germline. In DNA form, the CDR3 reads TGTGCCAGCAGCATACAGGGGCGGGATTCACCCCTCCACTTT. This encodes CASSIQGRDSPLHF.

Only a few counts were recorded for this clone. The V gene is TRBV28, the J gene TRBJ2-2; D not resolved. V lost 3 bases, J lost 6 bases, and 5 bases lay in between. Germline CDR1 and CDR2: MDHEN and SYDVKM. The CDR3 covers 12 residues. CDR3 amino acids: CASSLYSGELFF. The CDR3 nucleotides read TGTGCCAGCAGTTTGTACTCCGGGGAGCTGTTTTTT.

This clone was seen once. The V and J genes are TRBV19 and TRBJ2-3, with 9 bases that match TRBD1. The CDR3 runs 16 residues. After removal of 7 bases from V and 4 bases from J, the junction contained 12 bases not matched to a gene. CDR1 and CDR2 from the germline V gene are LNHDA and SQIVND (reference sequence). CDR3 sequence (DNA): TGTGCCAGTACCCCCGGGACGGGACAGGGCTCAGATACGCAGTATTTT. This translates into CASTPGTGQGSDTQYF.

The chain links TRBV28 to TRBJ1-6; perhaps TRBD1 as D (5 bases). There are 16 residues in the CDR3. Between the trimmed V and J ends, which lost 7 bases and 3 bases, there was a span of 16 bases. Germline values: CDR1 MDHEN, CDR2 SYDVKM. CDR3 sequence reads: CASTIMQGNYNSPLHF. Written as DNA, the CDR3 is TGTGCCAGCACCATAATGCAGGGAAACTATAATTCACCCCTCCACTTT.

The chain uses TRBV4-1 and TRBJ2-7; a possible D gene is TRBD1 (5 bases). Trimming removed 2 bases from V and 4 bases from J, with 15 bases in between. The CDR3 extends over 15 amino acids. Germline assignment: CDR1 MGHRA and CDR2 YSYEKL. CDR3 protein: CASSQIIRTKYEQYF. The CDR3 nucleotides are TGCGCCAGCAGCCAAATTATCAGGACAAAGTACGAGCAGTACTTC.

The chain couples TRBV9 to TRBJ2-5, with TRBD2 identical over 11 bases. V was clipped by 2 bases and J by 10 bases; unmatched bases: 13. The CDR3 sequence is 16 residues long. CDR1 SGDLS and CDR2 YYNGEE come from the germline V gene. The CDR3 is CASSVLPTSGSGIQYF. The CDR3 DNA sequence: TGTGCCAGCAGCGTCCTGCCCACTAGCGGGAGTGGTATCCAGTACTTC.

The rearrangement links TRBV27 to TRBJ1-2, with 7 bases fitting TRBD1. The CDR3 totals 17 residues. J gave up 6 bases and V 1 base, and 14 bases lay outside the gene matches. Germline CDR1 and CDR2: MNHEY and SMNVEV (reference sequence). The CDR3 protein is CASSLWPFRGQGHGYTF. The CDR3 bases are TGTGCCAGCAGTTTATGGCCCTTTAGGGGGCAGGGGCATGGCTACACCTTC.

This rearrangement joins TRBV5-4 to TRBJ2-5; 13 nucleotides line up with TRBD2. J gave up 4 bases and V 0 bases, and 9 bases lay outside the gene matches. CDR1 is SGHNT, CDR2 YYREEE, per germline (reference sequence). This CDR3 comprises 18 residues. In DNA, the CDR3 is TGTGCCAGCAGCTTGGCCTTACTAGCGGGAGGGAGTGGAGAGACCCAGTACTTC. This sequence encodes CASSLALLAGGSGETQYF.

J is TRBJ1-2 and V is TRBV18; 8 bases map to TRBD1. Germline V gives CDR1 KGHSH, CDR2 LQKENI. This CDR3 has 15 residues. V gave up 1 base and J gave up 8 bases; unmatched junction bases: 9. CDR3 in amino acids: CASSPRTTGERGYTF. The DNA of the CDR3 is TGTGCCAGCTCACCACGGACGACAGGGGAGAGAGGCTACACCTTC.

The chain joins TRBV9 to TRBJ2-1; the D gene is possibly TRBD1 (5 bases). Per germline, CDR1 SGDLS and CDR2 YYNGEE. The CDR3 covers 17 residues. V shed 4 bases and J shed 4 bases, with 21 bases lying between them. The CDR3 protein is CASSHERQTGKYNEQFF. CDR3 sequence (DNA): TGTGCCAGCAGCCACGAGCGACAGACCGGAAAGTACAATGAGCAGTTCTTC.